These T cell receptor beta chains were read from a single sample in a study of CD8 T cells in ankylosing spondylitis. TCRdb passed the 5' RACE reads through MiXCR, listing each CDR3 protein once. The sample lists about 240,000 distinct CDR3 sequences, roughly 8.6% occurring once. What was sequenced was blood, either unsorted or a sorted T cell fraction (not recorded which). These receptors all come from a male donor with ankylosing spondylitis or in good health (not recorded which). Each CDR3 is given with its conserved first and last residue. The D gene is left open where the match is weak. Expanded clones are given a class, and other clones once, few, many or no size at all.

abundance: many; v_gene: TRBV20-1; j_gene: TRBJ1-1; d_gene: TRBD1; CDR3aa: CSARDPGQGGTEAFF; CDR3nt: TGCAGTGCTAGAGATCCGGGACAGGGGGGGACTGAAGCTTTCTTT
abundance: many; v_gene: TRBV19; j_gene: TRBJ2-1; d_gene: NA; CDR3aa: CASSSDGYSYNEQFF; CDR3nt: TGTGCCAGTAGTTCTGACGGGTACTCCTACAATGAGCAGTTCTTC
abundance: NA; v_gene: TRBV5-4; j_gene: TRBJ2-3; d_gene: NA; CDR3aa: CASSLSDSSTDTQYF; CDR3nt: TGTGCCAGCAGCTTATCGGACAGTAGCACAGATACGCAGTATTTT
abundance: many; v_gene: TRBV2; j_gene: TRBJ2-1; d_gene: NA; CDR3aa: CASSAGNLQQFF; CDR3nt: TGTGCCAGCAGCGCAGGGAATCTACAACAGTTCTTC
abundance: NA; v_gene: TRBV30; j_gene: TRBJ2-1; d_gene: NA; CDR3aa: CAWSRGGAGGEQFF; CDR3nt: TGTGCCTGGAGTCGGGGCGGCGCCGGGGGTGAGCAGTTCTTC
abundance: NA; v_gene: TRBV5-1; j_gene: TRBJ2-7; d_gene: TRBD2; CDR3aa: CASSMASGANYEQYF; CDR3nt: TGCGCCAGCAGCATGGCTAGCGGGGCGAACTACGAGCAGTACTTC
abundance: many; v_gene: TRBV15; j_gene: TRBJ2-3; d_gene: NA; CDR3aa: CATSRAQLADTQYF; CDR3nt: TGTGCCACCAGCAGAGCCCAGCTAGCAGATACGCAGTATTTT
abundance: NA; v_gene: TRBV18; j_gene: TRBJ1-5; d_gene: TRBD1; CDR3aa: CASSELGQSNQPQHF; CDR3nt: TGTGCCAGCTCAGAGTTGGGACAGAGCAATCAGCCCCAGCATTTT
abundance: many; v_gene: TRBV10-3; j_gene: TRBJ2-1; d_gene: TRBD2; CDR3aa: CAISESTGLAREQFF; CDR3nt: TGTGCCATCAGTGAGTCGACGGGACTAGCGCGTGAGCAGTTCTTC
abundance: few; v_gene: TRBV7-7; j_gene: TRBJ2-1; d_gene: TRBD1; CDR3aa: CASSPLGTDSYNEQFF; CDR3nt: TGTGCTAGCAGCCCCCTCGGGACAGACTCCTACAATGAGCAGTTCTTC
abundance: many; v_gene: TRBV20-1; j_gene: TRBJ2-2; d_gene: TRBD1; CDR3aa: CSAFRRGSRGELFF; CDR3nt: TGCAGTGCCTTTCGCAGGGGGTCTCGGGGGGAGCTGTTTTTT
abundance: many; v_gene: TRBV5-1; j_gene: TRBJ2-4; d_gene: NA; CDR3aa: CASSPGWGASYANIQYF; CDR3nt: TGCGCCAGCAGCCCCGGGTGGGGGGCCTCATACGCAAACATTCAGTACTTC
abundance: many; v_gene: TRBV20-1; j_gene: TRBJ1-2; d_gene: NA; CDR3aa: CSARDPDRKDGYTF; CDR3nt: TGCAGTGCTAGAGATCCCGACAGGAAAGATGGCTACACCTTC
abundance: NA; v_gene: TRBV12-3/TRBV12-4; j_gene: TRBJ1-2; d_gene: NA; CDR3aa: CASSASPSGGYTF; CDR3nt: TGTGCCAGCAGTGCCTCGCCTAGCGGCGGCTACACCTTC
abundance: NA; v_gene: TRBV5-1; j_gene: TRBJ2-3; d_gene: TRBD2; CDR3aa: CASSLAGRAGGLDTQYF; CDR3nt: TGCGCCAGCAGCTTGGCCGGGAGAGCGGGAGGCTTGGATACGCAGTATTTT
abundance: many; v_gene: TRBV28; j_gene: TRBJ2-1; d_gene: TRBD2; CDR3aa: CASSETSGYNEQFF; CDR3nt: TGTGCCAGCAGCGAGACTAGCGGCTACAATGAGCAGTTCTTC
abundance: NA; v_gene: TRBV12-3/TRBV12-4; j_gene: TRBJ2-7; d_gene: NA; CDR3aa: CASSFGEGSYEQYF; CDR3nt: TGTGCCAGCAGTTTCGGCGAGGGATCCTACGAGCAGTACTTC
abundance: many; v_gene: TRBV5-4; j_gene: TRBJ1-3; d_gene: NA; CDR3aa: CASSLRSDLYLPSGNTIYF; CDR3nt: TGTGCCAGCAGCTTGAGGTCTGACCTTTACTTACCCTCTGGAAACACCATATATTTT
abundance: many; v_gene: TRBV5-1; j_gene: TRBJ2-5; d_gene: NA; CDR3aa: CASSKDVETQYF; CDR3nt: TGCGCCAGCAGCAAGGACGTAGAGACCCAGTACTTC
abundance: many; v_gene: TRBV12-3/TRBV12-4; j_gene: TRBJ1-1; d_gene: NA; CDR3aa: CASSSPTGGMNTEAFF; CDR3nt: TGTGCCAGCAGTTCCCCCACTGGGGGCATGAACACTGAAGCTTTCTTT
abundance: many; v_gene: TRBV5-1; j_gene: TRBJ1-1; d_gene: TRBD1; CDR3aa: CASSHRGGTVMNTEAFF; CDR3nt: TGCGCCAGCAGCCACCGAGGGGGGACAGTCATGAACACTGAAGCTTTCTTT
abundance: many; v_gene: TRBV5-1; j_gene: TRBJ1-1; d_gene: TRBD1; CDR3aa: CASSGGDRENTEAFF; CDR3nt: TGCGCCAGCAGCGGGGGTGACAGGGAGAACACTGAAGCTTTCTTT
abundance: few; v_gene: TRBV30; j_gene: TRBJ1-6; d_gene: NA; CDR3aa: CAWSVGPARNSPLHF; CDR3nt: TGTGCCTGGAGTGTGGGGCCCGCAAGGAATTCACCCCTCCACTTT
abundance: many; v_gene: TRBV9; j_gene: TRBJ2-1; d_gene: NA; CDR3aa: CASSPGGILYNEQFF; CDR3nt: TGTGCCAGCAGCCCTGGGGGGATACTTTACAATGAGCAGTTCTTC
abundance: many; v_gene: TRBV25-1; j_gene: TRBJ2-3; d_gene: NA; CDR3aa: CASSVTGGTDTQYF; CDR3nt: TGTGCCAGCAGTGTTACGGGAGGCACAGATACGCAGTATTTT
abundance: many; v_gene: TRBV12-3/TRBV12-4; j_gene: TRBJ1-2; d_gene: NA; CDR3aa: CASSFRGNSYGYTF; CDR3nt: TGTGCCAGCAGTTTCCGGGGGAATAGCTATGGCTACACCTTC
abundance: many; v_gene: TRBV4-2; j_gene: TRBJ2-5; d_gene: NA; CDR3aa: CASSRPEGAAETQYF; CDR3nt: TGTGCCAGCAGCCGCCCTGAAGGGGCTGCAGAGACCCAGTACTTC
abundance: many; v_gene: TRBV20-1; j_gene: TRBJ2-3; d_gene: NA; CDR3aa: CSALGRGLGTDTQYF; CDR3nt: TGCAGTGCCCTAGGTCGGGGGTTGGGCACAGATACGCAGTATTTT
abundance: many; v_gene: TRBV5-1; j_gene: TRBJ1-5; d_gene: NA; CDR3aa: CASSQDTNQPQHF; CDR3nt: TGCGCCAGCAGCCAAGACACCAATCAGCCCCAGCATTTT
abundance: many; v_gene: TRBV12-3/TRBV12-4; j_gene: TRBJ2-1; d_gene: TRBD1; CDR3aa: CASSLFIRDRAYNEQFF; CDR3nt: TGTGCCAGCAGTTTATTCATCAGGGACAGGGCCTACAATGAGCAGTTCTTC
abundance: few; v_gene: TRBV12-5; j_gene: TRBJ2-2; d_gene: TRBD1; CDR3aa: CASGPTGVGTGELFF; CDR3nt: TGTGCTAGTGGTCCTACAGGGGTGGGCACCGGGGAGCTGTTTTTT
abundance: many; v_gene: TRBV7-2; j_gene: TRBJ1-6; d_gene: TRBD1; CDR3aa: CASRLGTGGNSPLHF; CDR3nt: TGTGCCAGCAGACTAGGGACAGGGGGCAATTCACCCCTCCACTTT
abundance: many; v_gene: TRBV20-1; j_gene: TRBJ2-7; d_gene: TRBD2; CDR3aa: CSAREREYEQYF; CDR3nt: TGCAGTGCTAGAGAGCGGGAGTACGAGCAGTACTTC
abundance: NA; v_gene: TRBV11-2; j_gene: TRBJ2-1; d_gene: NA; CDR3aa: CASRSLQVRNNEQFF; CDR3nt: TGTGCCTCTCGCTCCCTCCAGGTTAGAAACAATGAGCAGTTCTTC